The sample holds a few counts of the clone carrying this T cell receptor (beta chain). The antigen is not known. The source of the sample is a study of blood T cells in healthy people across ages. Turning to the study itself: The capture of about one barcoded beta molecule per two T cells was achieved by template switching. Points from the study as a whole: Age brought a roughly linear fall in TCR beta diversity measured per million T cells. Diversity estimates from one million T cells were considered underestimates.

Using a J-beta primer mix together with a sample-barcoded 5' primer, a second PCR was run for about 7 to 12 cycles. TCRdb used MiXCR to reprocess the 5' RACE reads, holding one entry per CDR3 protein. The top ten clones hold approximately 14% of a sample with about 640,000 distinct CDR3 sequences, approximately 30% of them seen once. Germline V CDR1 and CDR2: GTSNPN, SVGIG (reference sequence). The CDR3 sequence is 15 residues long. V lost 4 bases, J lost 9 bases, and 19 bases lay in between. The TCR comes from a woman older than 75 in good health. The chain is built from TRBV30 and TRBJ1-6; tentative D call: TRBD1 (6 bases). The sequencing sample was made of blood. This CDR3 is CAWNVGGNRVSPLHF. The CDR3 DNA is TGTGCCTGGAACGTTGGGGGTAACAGGGTTTCACCCCTCCACTTT. Full variable domain (rest looked up from reference TRBV30 and TRBJ1-6): SQTIHQWPATLVQPVGSPLSLECTVEGTSNPNLYWYRQAAGRGLQLLFYSVGIGQISSEVPQNLSASRPQDRQFILSSKKLLLSDSGFYLCAWNVGGNRVSPLHFGNGTRLTVT.